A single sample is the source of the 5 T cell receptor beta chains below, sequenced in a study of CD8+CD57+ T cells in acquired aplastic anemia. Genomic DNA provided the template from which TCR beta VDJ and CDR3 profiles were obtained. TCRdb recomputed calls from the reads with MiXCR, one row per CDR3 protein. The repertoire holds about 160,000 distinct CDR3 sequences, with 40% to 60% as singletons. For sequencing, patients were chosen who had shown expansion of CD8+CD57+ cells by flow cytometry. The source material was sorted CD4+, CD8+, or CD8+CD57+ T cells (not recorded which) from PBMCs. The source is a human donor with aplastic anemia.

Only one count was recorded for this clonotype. CDR3 loop: CASRETSGGAKQYF. CDR3 coding DNA: TGTGCCAGCAGGGAGACTAGCGGGGGGGCCAAGCAGTACTTC. The genes are TRBV2 and TRBJ2-7, with 14 bases identical to TRBD2. The length of the CDR3 is 14 residues. J was trimmed by 8 bases and V by 6 bases; bases with no gene match: 6. Germline V lookup: CDR1 SNHLY, CDR2 FYNNEI. The full variable domain, in which reference TRBV2 and TRBJ2-7 provide the parts outside the CDR3, is EPEVTQTPSHQVTQMGQEVILRCVPISNHLYFYWYRQILGQKVEFLVSFYNNEISEKSEIFDDQFSVERPDGSNFTLKIRSTKLEDSAMYFCASRETSGGAKQYFGPGTRLTVT.

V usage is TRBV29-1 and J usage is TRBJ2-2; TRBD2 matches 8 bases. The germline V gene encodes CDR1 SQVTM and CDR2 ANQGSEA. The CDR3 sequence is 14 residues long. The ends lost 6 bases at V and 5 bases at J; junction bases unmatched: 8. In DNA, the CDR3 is TGCAGCGTGCCGGGGGCTAGCGGGACCGGGGAGCTGTTTTTT. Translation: CSVPGASGTGELFF.

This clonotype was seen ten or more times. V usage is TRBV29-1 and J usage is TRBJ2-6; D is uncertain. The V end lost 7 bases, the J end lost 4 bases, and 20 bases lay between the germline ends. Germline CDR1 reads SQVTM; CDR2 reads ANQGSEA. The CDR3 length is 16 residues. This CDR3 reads CSAWAVVEAGANVLTF. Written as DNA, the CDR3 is TGCAGCGCCTGGGCCGTGGTAGAGGCGGGGGCCAACGTCCTGACTTTC.

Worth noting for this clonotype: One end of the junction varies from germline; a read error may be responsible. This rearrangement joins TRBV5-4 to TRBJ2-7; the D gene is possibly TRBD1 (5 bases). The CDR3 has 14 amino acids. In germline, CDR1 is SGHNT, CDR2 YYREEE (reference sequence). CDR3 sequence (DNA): TGTGCCAGCAGCTTGGAAGGGGCCACCTACGAGCAGCACTTC. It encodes CASSLEGATYEQHF.

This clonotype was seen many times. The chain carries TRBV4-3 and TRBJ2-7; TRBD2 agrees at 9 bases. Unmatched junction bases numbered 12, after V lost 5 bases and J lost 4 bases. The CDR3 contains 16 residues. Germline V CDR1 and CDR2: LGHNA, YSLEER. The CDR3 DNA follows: TGCGCCAGCAGCTCGTCTTCAGCGGGAGGTTTTTACGAGCAGTACTTC. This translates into CASSSSSAGGFYEQYF.